This T cell receptor (beta chain) derives from a study of cytomegalovirus exposure and HLA in healthy donors. The PCR used 60 Vbeta and 13 Jbeta primers. Repertoires were generated with immunoSEQ multiplex PCR, while TCRdb's copy carries only in-frame clones and drops some. The table has about 200,000 clones, about four fifths seen once. V dropped 3 bases and J dropped 5 bases, with 14 bases sitting between them. This CDR3 is built from 15 residues. Germline V lookup: CDR1 SGHNT, CDR2 YYREEE (reference sequence). The receptor was derived from a man younger than 35 in good health and CMV-seronegative. This rearrangement joins TRBV5-4 to TRBJ1-4; perhaps TRBD1 as D (6 bases). The sequenced material came from PBMCs. CDR3 sequence (DNA): TGTGCCAGCAGCTGGGGGCGGGAGGCCAATGAAAAACTGTTTTTT. It encodes CASSWGREANEKLFF. The entire variable domain, with the rest obtained from reference TRBV5-4 and TRBJ1-4, is as follows: ETGVTQSPTHLIKTRGQQVTLRCSSQSGHNTVSWYQQALGQGPQFIFQYYREEENGRGNFPPRFSGLQFPNYSSELNVNALELDDSALYLCASSWGREANEKLFFGSGTQLSVL.